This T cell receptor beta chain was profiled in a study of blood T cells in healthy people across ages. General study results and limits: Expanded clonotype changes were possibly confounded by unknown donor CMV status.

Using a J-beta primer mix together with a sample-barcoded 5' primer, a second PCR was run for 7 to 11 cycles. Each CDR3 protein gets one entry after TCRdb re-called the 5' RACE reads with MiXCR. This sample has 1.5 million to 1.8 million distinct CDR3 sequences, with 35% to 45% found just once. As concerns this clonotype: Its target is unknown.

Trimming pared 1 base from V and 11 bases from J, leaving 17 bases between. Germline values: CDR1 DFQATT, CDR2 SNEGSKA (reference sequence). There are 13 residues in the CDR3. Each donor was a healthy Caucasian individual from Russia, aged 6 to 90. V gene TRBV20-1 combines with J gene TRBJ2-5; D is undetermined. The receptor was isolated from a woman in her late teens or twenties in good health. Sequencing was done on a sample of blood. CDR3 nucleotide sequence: TGCAGTGCTAGAGCTAGGAGCAACAATGAGCAGTACTTC. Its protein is CSARARSNNEQYF.